Each of the 7 T cell receptor beta chains below was sequenced from the same sample in a study of blood T cell repertoires in COVID-19. Produced via immunoSEQ multiplex PCR; TCRdb's table is partial and in-frame only. The repertoire holds tens of thousands of clones, with approximately 80% as singletons. The sequenced sample consisted of peripheral blood. The receptors shown here come from a woman aged 80 or over with active or convalescent COVID-19.

This clone was counted once. The V and J genes are TRBV5-1 and TRBJ2-2; tentatively, D is TRBD2 (7 bases). V gave up 4 bases and J gave up 6 bases, with 19 bases separating them. Germline V gives CDR1 SGHRS, CDR2 YFSETQ. The CDR3 loop spans 16 amino acids. CDR3 nucleotide sequence: TGCGCCAGCAGCGTACGGGGGGCCTCCTTCTCCGGGGAGCTGTTTTTT. It codes for CASSVRGASFSGELFF. The whole variable domain, filled in from reference TRBV5-1 and TRBJ2-2, reads KAGVTQTPRYLIKTRGQQVTLSCSPISGHRSVSWYQQTPGQGLQFLFEYFSETQRNKGNFPGRFSGRQFSNSRSEMNVSTLELGDSALYLCASSVRGASFSGELFFGEGSRLTVL.

The chain has TRBV7-9 and TRBJ1-3; 10 positions agree with TRBD1. The junction had 4 bases not matched to a gene; V was cut back by 5 bases and J by 3 bases. Looked up from germline, CDR1 is SEHNR and CDR2 is FQNEAQ (reference sequence). The CDR3 length is 15 residues. The CDR3 here is CASSPGTGDGNTIYF. CDR3 bases: TGTGCCAGCAGCCCCGGGACAGGGGATGGAAACACCATATATTTT.

This chain uses TRBV7-2 with TRBJ2-7; possibly TRBD1 for D (6 bases). This CDR3 has 13 residues. The germline gives CDR1 SGHTA, CDR2 FQGNSA. The V and J ends lost 6 bases and 7 bases respectively, with 16 bases between them. CDR3 amino acids: CASSWTDLGEQYF. CDR3 in DNA: TGTGCCAGCAGTTGGACAGACTTGGGAGAGCAGTACTTC. The full variable domain, its missing parts supplied by reference TRBV7-2 and TRBJ2-7, is GAGVSQSPSNKVTEKGKDVELRCDPISGHTALYWYRQSLGQGLEFLIYFQGNSAPDKSGLPSDRFSAERTGGSVSTLTIQRTQQEDSAVYLCASSWTDLGEQYFGPGTRLTVT.

There are many counts of this clone. This chain uses TRBV30 with TRBJ1-2; D is unresolved. V lost 8 bases and J 3 bases, leaving 13 bases between the germline ends. The CDR3 extends over 12 amino acids. CDR1 and CDR2 (germline): GTSNPN, SVGIG (reference sequence). The CDR3, as DNA: TGTGCCGAGGCGGCGACGGACTATGGCTACACCTTC. It yields the protein CAEAATDYGYTF.

The V call is TRBV30, the J call TRBJ1-1; the D gene is possibly TRBD1 (6 bases). The germline CDR1 and CDR2 sequences are GTSNPN and SVGIG (reference sequence). The CDR3 is made up of 15 amino acids. Trimming shortened V by 8 bases and J by 2 bases, and 21 bases separated the two germline ends. CDR3 protein: CASLGHEPQNTEAFF. The CDR3 DNA sequence: TGTGCCAGCCTGGGACACGAGCCTCAAAACACTGAAGCTTTCTTT.

The V call is TRBV6-2 or TRBV6-3, the J call TRBJ1-5; tentatively, D is TRBD1 (6 bases). CDR3 length: 12 residues. Germline CDR1 is MNHEY and CDR2 is SVGEGT. V gave up 6 bases and J gave up 14 bases, with 17 bases separating them. This chain's CDR3 is CASSNNPGQKHF. CDR3 coding DNA: TGTGCCAGCAGCAACAACCCCGGACAGAAGCATTTT.

This clone was observed a handful of times. The chain combines TRBV24-1 with TRBJ2-2, with 7 bases matching TRBD1. Germline CDR1 and CDR2: KGHDR and SFDVKD. The CDR3 is 14 residues long. Trimming removed 5 bases from V and 5 bases from J; junction bases left unmatched: 4. The CDR3 protein is CATSADRVTGELFF. For the CDR3, the DNA is TGTGCCACCAGTGCTGACAGGGTAACCGGGGAGCTGTTTTTT.